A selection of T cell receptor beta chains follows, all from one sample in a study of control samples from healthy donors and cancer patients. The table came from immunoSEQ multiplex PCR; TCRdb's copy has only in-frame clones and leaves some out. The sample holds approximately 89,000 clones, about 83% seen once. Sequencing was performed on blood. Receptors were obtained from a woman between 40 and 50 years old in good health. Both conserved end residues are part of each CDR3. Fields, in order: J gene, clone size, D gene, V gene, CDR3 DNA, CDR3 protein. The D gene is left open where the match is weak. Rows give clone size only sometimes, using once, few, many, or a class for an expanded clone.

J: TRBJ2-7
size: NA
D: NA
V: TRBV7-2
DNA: TGTGCCAGCAGCTTAGCGTGGCAGGAGGACGAGCAGTACTTC
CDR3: CASSLAWQEDEQYF

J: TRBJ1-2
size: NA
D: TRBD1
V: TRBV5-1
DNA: TGCGCCAGCAGCGACCGGGACAGTACGTATGGCTACACCTTC
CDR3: CASSDRDSTYGYTF

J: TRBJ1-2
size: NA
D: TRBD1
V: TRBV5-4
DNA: TGTGCCAGCAGCTGGGACAGGGGAAAAGTCAATGGCTACACCTTC
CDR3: CASSWDRGKVNGYTF

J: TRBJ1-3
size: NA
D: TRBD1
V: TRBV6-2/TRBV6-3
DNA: TGTGCCAGCAGTTACTTAGGACAGGGGGAAAACACCATATATTTT
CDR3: CASSYLGQGENTIYF

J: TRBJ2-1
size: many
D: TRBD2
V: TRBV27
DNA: TGTGCCAGCAGTTCTAGAGGGACTAGCGGGGTTCCTGAGCAGTTCTTC
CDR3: CASSSRGTSGVPEQFF

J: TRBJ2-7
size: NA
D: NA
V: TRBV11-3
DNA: TGTGCCAGCAGCTTAGCGTCCCCTGGCGAGCAGTACTTC
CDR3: CASSLASPGEQYF

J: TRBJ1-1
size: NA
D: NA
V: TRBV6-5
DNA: TGTGCCAGCGGAGCGACCAGGGTTAACACTGAAGCTTTCTTT
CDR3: CASGATRVNTEAFF

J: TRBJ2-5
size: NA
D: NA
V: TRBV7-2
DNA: TGTGCCAGCAGCTTAAGTTGGCTAGCAGGCGAGACCCAGTACTTC
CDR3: CASSLSWLAGETQYF

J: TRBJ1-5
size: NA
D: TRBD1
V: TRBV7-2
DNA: TGTGCCAGCAGCCCCCAGGGGGTGGGTCAGCCCCAGCATTTT
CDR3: CASSPQGVGQPQHF

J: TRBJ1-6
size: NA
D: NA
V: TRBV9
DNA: TGTGCCAGCAGCGTAGACGGGGCGAGAAATTCACCCCTCCACTTT
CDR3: CASSVDGARNSPLHF

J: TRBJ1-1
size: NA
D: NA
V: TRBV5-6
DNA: TGTGCCAGCAGCTCCCAAGGAACTGAAGCTTTCTTT
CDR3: CASSSQGTEAFF

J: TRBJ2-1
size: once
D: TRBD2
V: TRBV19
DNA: TGTGCCAGTAGTATGTCCAGCGGGGCGTTACCCAATGAGCAGTTCTTC
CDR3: CASSMSSGALPNEQFF

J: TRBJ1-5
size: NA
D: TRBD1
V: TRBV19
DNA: TGTGCCAGTAGTATCGGACAGGTTAGCAATCAGCCCCAGCATTTT
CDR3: CASSIGQVSNQPQHF

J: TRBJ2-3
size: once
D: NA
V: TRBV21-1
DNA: TGTGCCAGCAGGGGGGCACGGGACTCTCGCACAGATACGCAGTATTTT
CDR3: CASRGARDSRTDTQYF

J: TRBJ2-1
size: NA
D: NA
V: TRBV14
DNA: TGTGCCAGCAGCCAAGAGTCTCCAGGTCCCATCTTC
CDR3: CASSQESPGPIF

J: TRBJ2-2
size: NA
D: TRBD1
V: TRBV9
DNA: TGTGCCAGCAGCAAAGCAGACAGGGTCGGGGAGCTGTTTTTT
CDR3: CASSKADRVGELFF

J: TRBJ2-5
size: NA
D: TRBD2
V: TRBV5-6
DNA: TGTGCCAGCAGCTTGGCAGTAGCGGGGTTAGCCAGAGAGACCCAGTACTTC
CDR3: CASSLAVAGLARETQYF

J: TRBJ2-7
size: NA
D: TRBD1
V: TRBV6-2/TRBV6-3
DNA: TGTGCCAGCAGTGTGGACAGGGTCGGTGGCGAGCAGTACTTC
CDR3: CASSVDRVGGEQYF

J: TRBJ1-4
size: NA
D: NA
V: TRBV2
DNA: TGTGCCAGCAGTGTAGAGGGCGGGGAGTCGGAAAAACTGTTTTTT
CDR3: CASSVEGGESEKLFF

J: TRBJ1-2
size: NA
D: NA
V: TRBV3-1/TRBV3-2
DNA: TGTGCCAGCAGCCAGTACAGCGCGCAGAATGGCTACACCTTC
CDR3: CASSQYSAQNGYTF

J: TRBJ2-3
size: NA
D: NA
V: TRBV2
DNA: TGTGCCAGCAGTGTGAAAGGTTATAGCACAGATACGCAGTATTTT
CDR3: CASSVKGYSTDTQYF

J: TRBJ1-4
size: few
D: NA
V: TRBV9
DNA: TGTGCCAGCAGCGTAGGACATGGAACCAATGAAAAACTGTTTTTT
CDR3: CASSVGHGTNEKLFF

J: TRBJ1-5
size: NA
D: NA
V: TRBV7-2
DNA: TGTGCCAGCAGCTTTACACACTCGGGCCAGCCCCAGCATTTT
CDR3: CASSFTHSGQPQHF

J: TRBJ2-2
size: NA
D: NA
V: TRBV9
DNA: TGTGCCAGCAGCGTTGAGGGACTGTTCACCGGGGAGCTGTTTTTT
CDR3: CASSVEGLFTGELFF

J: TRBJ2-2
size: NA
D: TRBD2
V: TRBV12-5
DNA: TGTGCTAGTGGTTTCGGCGGGGGGGCGCACACCGGGGAGCTGTTTTTT
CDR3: CASGFGGGAHTGELFF

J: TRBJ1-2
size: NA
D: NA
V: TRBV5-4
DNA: TGTGCCAGCAGCTTGGGGGGGGCAGTCTATGGCTACACCTTC
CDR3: CASSLGGAVYGYTF

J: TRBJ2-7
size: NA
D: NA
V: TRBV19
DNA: TGTGCCAGTAGTATAGTAAATGGGGTTCGGAACGAGCAGTACTTC
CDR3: CASSIVNGVRNEQYF

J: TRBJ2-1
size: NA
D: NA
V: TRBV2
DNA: TGTGCCAGCATCCTACTAGTGGGGAATGAGCAGTTCTTC
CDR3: CASILLVGNEQFF

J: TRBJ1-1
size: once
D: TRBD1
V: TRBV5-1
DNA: TGCGCCAGCAACTTTGCAGGGGGCCGGAACACTGAAGCTTTCTTT
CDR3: CASNFAGGRNTEAFF

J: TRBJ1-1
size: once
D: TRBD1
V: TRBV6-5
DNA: TGTGCCAGCAGGGACAGGGTTAAGCCCGAAGCTTTCTTT
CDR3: CASRDRVKPEAFF

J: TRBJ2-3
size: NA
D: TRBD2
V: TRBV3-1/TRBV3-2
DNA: TGTGCCAGCAGCCAAAATAGCGGGGGGTCTACAGATACGCAGTATTTT
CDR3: CASSQNSGGSTDTQYF

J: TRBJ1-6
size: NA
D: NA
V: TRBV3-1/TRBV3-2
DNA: TGTGCCAGCAGCCAAGTTAGGAATTCACCCCTCCACTTT
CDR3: CASSQVRNSPLHF

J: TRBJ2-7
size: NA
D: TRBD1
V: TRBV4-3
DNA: TGCGCCAGCAGCCCGGAATGGGACAGAAGCTACGAGCAGTACTTC
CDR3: CASSPEWDRSYEQYF

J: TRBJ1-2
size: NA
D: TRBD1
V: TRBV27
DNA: TGTGCCAGCAGTATTACCCGGGACAGGGATTATGGCTACACCTTC
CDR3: CASSITRDRDYGYTF

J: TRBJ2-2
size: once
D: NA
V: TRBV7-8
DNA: TGTGCCAGCAGCCTAGCAGGACCCCCCGGGGAGCTGTTTTTT
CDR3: CASSLAGPPGELFF

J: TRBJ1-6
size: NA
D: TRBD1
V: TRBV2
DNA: TGTGCCAGCAGTGTCCCGGGACAGGGACTCACCCTCCACTTT
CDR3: CASSVPGQGLTLHF

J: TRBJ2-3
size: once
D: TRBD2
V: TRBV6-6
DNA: TGTGCCAGCACCCCCGGGGGGGCGCGATATACGCAGTATTTT
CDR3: CASTPGGARYTQYF

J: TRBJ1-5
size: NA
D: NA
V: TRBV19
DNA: TGTGCCAGTAGTATGGATCGACAGGAGCCCCAGCATTTT
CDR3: CASSMDRQEPQHF

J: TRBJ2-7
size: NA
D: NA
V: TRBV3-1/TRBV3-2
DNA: TGTGCCAGCAGCCAAGATCGGGGGATCTCCTACGAGCAGTACTTC
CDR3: CASSQDRGISYEQYF

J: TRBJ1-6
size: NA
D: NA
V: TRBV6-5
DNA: TGTGCCAGCAGTTACTCCAGGGGCGGTCAGAGTTCACCCCTCCACTTT
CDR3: CASSYSRGGQSSPLHF

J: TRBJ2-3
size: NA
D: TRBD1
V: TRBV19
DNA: TGTGCCAGTAGTCCGGGACAGGCGTTTGGAGATACGCAGTATTTT
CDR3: CASSPGQAFGDTQYF

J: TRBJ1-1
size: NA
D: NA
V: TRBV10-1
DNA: TGCGCCAGCAGTGAGTCGACTCGGTTTGGTCGTAACACTGAAGCTTTCTTT
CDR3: CASSESTRFGRNTEAFF

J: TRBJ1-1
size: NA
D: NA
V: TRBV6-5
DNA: TGTGCCAGCAGTTACTCGAGGAACACTGAAGCTTTCTTT
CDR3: CASSYSRNTEAFF

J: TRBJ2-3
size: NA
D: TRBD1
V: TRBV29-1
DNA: TGCAGCGTTGAAGATACAGGGGACAACACAGATACGCAGTATTTT
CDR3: CSVEDTGDNTDTQYF

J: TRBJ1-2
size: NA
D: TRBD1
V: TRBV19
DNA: TGTGCCAGTAGTACGAGGGGACAGCTCTATGGCTACACCTTC
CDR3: CASSTRGQLYGYTF

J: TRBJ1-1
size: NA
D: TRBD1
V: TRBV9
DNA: TGTGCCAGCAGCTCTAGGACAGGGAGTCTGCCGAACACTGAAGCTTTCTTT
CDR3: CASSSRTGSLPNTEAFF

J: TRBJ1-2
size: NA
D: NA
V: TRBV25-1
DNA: TGTGCCAGCAGTGAATCTCGGGGGCGTAACAATTATGGCTACACCTTC
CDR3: CASSESRGRNNYGYTF

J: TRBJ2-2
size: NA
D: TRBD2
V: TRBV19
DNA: TGTGCCAGTATCGGCGGGGGGCCGACCGGGGAGCTGTTTTTT
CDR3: CASIGGGPTGELFF

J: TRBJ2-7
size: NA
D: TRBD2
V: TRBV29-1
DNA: TGCAGCGTTGAAGACTGGACGGGAGGGGAGCAGTACTTC
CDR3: CSVEDWTGGEQYF

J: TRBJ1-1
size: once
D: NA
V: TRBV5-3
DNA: TGTGCCAGAAGCTTGTCAAGGCCGAACACTGAAGCTTTCTTT
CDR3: CARSLSRPNTEAFF

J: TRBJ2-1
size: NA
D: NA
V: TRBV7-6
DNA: TGTGCCAGCAGCTTAGGGGGGCCGTGGGGACGGAAGGCAAGCTCCTACAATGAGCAGTTCTTC
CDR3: CASSLGGPWGRKASSYNEQFF

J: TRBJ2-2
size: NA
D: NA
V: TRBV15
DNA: TGTGCCACCAGCAGAGATCTCTCGCAGGGGAACACCGGGGAGCTGTTTTTT
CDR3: CATSRDLSQGNTGELFF

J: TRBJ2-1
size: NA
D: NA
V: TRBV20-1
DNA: TGCAGTGCTCAGGGGGGACCTGAGCAGTTCTTC
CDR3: CSAQGGPEQFF

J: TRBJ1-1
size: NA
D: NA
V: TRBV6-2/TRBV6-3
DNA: TGTGCCAGCAGTTCAGAGGCGGTGAACACTGAAGCTTTCTTT
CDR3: CASSSEAVNTEAFF

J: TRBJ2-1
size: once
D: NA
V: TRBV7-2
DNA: TGTGCCAGCAGCGCAGCGGAAGAGCAGTTCTTC
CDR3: CASSAAEEQFF

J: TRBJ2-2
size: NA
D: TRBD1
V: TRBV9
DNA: TGTGCCAGCAGCCTCCGGGACAGGGGGCCCACCGGGGAGCTGTTTTTT
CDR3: CASSLRDRGPTGELFF

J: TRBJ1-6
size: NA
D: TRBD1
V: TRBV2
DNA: TGTGCCAGCAGTGATAGTACAGGGGGAAATTCACCCCTCCACTTT
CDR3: CASSDSTGGNSPLHF

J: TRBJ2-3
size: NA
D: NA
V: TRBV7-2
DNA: TGTGCCAGCAGGGCAAGGGGGGGAATAGATACGCAGTATTTT
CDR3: CASRARGGIDTQYF